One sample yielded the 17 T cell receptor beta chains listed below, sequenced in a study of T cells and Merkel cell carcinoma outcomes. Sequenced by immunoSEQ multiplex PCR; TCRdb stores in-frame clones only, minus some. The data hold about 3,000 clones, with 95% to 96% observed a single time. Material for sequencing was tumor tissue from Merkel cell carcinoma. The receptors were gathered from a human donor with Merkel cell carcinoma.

DNA for the CDR3: TGCGCCAGCAGCCAACCCCGGGACAGGGGCTCCTACAATGAGCAGTTCTTC. Protein: CASSQPRDRGSYNEQFF. The chain combines TRBV4-1 with TRBJ2-1, with 10 bases matching TRBD1. Germline lookup yields CDR1 MGHRA and CDR2 YSYEKL. With V trimmed by 2 bases and J by 0 bases, 4 bases remained unmatched. This CDR3 spans 17 amino acids.

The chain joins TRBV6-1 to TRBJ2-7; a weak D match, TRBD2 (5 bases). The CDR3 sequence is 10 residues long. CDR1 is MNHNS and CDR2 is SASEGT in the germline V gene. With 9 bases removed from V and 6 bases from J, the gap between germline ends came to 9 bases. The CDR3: CASGGPEQYF. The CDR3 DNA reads TGTGCCAGTGGCGGGCCCGAGCAGTACTTC.

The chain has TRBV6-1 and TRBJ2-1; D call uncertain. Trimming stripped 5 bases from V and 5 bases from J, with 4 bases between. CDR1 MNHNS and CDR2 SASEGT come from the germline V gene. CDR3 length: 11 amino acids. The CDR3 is CASSINNEQFF. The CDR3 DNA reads TGTGCCAGCAGTATCAACAATGAGCAGTTCTTC.

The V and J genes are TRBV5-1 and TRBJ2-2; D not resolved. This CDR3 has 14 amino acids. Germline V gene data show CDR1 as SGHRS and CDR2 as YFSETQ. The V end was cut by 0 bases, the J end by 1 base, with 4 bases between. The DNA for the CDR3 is TGCGCCAGCAGCTTGGACGTGAACACCGGGGAGCTGTTTTTT. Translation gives CASSLDVNTGELFF. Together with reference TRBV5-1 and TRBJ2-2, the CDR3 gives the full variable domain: KAGVTQTPRYLIKTRGQQVTLSCSPISGHRSVSWYQQTPGQGLQFLFEYFSETQRNKGNFPGRFSGRQFSNSRSEMNVSTLELGDSALYLCASSLDVNTGELFFGEGSRLTVL.

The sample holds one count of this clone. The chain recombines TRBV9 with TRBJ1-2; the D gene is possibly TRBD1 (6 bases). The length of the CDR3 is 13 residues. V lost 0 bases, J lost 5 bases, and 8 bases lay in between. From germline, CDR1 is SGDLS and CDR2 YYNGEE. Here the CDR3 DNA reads TGTGCCAGCAGCGTAGATCAGGGGTATGGCTACACCTTC. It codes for CASSVDQGYGYTF.

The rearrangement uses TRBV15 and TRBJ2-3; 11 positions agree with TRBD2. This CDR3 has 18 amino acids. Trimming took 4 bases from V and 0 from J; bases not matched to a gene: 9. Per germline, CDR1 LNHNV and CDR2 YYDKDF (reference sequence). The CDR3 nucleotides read TGTGCCACCAGCAAGGGACTAGCGGAGGGGCTGAGCACAGATACGCAGTATTTT. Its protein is CATSKGLAEGLSTDTQYF.

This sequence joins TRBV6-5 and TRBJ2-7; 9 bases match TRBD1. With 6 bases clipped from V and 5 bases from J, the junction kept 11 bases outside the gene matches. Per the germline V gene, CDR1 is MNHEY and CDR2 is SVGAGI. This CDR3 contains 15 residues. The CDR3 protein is CASRPVRDRVHEQYF. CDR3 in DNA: TGTGCCAGCAGACCCGTCCGGGACAGGGTCCACGAGCAGTACTTC.

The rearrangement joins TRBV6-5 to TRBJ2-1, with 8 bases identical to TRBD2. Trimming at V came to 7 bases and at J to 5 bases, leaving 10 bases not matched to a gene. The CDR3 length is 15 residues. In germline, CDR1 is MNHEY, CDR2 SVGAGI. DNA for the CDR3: TGTGCCAGCACCGAAGGGGCGGGGGGTCACAATGAGCAGTTCTTC. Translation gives CASTEGAGGHNEQFF.

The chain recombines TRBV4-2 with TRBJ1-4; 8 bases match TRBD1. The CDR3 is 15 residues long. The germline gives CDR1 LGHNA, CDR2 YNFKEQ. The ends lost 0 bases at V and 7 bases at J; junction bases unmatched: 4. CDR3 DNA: TGTGCCAGCAGCCAAGACAGGGGGCAGGGTGAAAAACTGTTTTTT. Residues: CASSQDRGQGEKLFF.

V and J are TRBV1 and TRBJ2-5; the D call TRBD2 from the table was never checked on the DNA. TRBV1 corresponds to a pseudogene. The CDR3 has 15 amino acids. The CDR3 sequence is CTSSRRLAGGETQYF. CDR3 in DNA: TGCACCAGCAGCCGACGACTAGCGGGGGGTGAGACCCAGTACTTC.

CDR3 coding DNA: TGCGCCAGCAGTTGGGATGGGGTTTCTGGAAACACCATATATTTT. The encoded protein is CASSWDGVSGNTIYF. The rearrangement uses TRBV5-1 and TRBJ1-3; D ambiguous. The germline V gene has CDR1 SGHRS and CDR2 YFSETQ. This CDR3 has 15 amino acids. V gave up 5 bases and J gave up 1 base, with 13 bases separating them.

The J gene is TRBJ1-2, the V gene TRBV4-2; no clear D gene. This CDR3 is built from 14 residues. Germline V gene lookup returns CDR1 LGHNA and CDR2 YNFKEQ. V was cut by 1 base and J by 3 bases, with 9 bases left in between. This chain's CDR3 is CASSQVERYYGYTF. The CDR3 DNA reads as TGTGCCAGCAGCCAAGTAGAGAGGTACTATGGCTACACCTTC.

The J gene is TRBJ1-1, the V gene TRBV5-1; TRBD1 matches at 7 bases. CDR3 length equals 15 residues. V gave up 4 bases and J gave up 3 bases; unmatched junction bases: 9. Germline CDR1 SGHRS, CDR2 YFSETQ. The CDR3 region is CASSHRTGGDTEAFF. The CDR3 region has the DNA TGCGCCAGCAGCCATCGGACAGGAGGGGACACTGAAGCTTTCTTT. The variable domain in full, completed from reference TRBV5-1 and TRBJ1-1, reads KAGVTQTPRYLIKTRGQQVTLSCSPISGHRSVSWYQQTPGQGLQFLFEYFSETQRNKGNFPGRFSGRQFSNSRSEMNVSTLELGDSALYLCASSHRTGGDTEAFFGQGTRLTVV.

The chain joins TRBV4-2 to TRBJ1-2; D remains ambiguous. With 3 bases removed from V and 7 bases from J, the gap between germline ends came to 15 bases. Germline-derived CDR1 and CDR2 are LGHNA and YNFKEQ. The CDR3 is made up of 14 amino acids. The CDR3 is CASSQQTVRIGYTF. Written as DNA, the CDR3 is TGTGCCAGCAGCCAGCAGACGGTAAGGATTGGCTACACCTTC.

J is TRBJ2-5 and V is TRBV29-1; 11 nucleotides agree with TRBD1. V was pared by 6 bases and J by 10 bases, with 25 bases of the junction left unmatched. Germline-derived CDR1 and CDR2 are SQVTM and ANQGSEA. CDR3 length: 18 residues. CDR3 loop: CSVGAWTGGALGIGDQYF. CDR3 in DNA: TGCAGCGTCGGGGCCTGGACAGGGGGCGCGCTCGGAATAGGGGACCAGTACTTC.

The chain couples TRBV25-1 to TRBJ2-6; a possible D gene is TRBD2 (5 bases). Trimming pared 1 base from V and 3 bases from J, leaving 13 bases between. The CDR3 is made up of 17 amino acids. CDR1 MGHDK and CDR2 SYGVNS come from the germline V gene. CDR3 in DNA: TGTGCCAGCAGTGAATCGAACGGGATGTTTGGGGCCAACGTCCTGACTTTC. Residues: CASSESNGMFGANVLTF.

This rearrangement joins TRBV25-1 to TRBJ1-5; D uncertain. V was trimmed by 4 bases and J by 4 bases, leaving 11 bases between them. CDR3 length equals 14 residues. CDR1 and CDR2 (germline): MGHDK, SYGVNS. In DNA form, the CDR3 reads TGTGCCAGCAGTGTAAAGGGTTTTAATCAGCCCCAGCATTTT. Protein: CASSVKGFNQPQHF.